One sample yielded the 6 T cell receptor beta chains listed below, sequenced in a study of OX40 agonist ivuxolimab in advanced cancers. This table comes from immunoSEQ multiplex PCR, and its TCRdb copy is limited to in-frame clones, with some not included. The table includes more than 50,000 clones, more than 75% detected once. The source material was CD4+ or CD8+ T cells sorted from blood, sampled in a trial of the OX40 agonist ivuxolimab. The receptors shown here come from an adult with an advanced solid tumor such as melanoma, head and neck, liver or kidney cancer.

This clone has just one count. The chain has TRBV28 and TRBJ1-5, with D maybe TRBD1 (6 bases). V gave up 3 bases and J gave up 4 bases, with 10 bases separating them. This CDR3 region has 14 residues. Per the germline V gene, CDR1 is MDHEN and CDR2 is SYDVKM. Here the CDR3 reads CASSLGGGNQPQHF. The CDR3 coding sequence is TGTGCCAGCAGTTTGGGAGGGGGGAATCAGCCCCAGCATTTT. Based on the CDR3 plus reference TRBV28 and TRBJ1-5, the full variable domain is DVKVTQSSRYLVKRTGEKVFLECVQDMDHENMFWYRQDPGLGLRLIYFSYDVKMKEKGDIPEGYSVSREKKERFSLILESASTNQTSMYLCASSLGGGNQPQHFGDGTRLSIL.

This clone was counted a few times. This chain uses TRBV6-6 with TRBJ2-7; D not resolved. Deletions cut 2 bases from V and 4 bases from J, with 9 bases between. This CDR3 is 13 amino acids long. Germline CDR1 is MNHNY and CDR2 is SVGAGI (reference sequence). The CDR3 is CASSYPPTYEQYF. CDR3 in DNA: TGTGCCAGCAGTTACCCACCTACGTACGAGCAGTACTTC.

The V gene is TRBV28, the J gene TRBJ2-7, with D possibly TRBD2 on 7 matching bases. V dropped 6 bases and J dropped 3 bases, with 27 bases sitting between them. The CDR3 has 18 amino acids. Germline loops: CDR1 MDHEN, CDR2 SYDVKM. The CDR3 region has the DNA TGTGCCAGCAGGGGGGGACACGGGATTTCAGCGGGACTCTACGAGCAGTACTTC. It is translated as CASRGGHGISAGLYEQYF.

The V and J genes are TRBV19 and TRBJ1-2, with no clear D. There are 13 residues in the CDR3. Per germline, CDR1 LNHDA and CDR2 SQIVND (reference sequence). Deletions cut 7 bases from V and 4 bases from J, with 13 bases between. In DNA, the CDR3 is TGTGCCAGTACCCCCGAGAAATTCTATGGCTACACCTTC. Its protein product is CASTPEKFYGYTF.

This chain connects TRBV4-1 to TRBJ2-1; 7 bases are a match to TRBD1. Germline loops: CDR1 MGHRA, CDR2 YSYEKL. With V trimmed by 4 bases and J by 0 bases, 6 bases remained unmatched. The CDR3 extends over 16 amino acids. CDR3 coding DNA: TGCGCCAGCAGCCCACACCGGGACAGCTCCTACAATGAGCAGTTCTTC. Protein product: CASSPHRDSSYNEQFF.

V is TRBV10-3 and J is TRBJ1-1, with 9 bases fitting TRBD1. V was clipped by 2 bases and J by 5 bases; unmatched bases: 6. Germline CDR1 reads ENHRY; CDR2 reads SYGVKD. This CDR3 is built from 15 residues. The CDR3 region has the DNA TGTGCCATCAGTGAGAACAGGGGGCGGGGGACTGAAGCTTTCTTT. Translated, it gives CAISENRGRGTEAFF.